One sample yielded the 9 T cell receptor beta chains listed below, sequenced in a study of identifying expanded T cells in peripheral blood. The assay was immunoSEQ multiplex PCR, and TCRdb's table has in-frame clones only and misses some. Here the sample spans roughly 130,000 clones, around 88% being singletons. The sequencing input was blood. The receptors shown here come from a person aged 18 to 70 in good health.

This clone showed up just a few times. J is TRBJ1-2 and V is TRBV5-1; no definite D call. V dropped 4 bases and J dropped 0 bases, with 13 bases sitting between them. CDR1 is SGHRS, CDR2 YFSETQ, per germline. There are 15 residues in the CDR3. CDR3 region: CASSPGPTTNYGYTF. Written as DNA, the CDR3 is TGCGCCAGCAGCCCCGGACCTACAACTAACTATGGCTACACCTTC. The full variable domain, completed using reference TRBV5-1 and TRBJ1-2, is KAGVTQTPRYLIKTRGQQVTLSCSPISGHRSVSWYQQTPGQGLQFLFEYFSETQRNKGNFPGRFSGRQFSNSRSEMNVSTLELGDSALYLCASSPGPTTNYGYTFGSGTRLTVV.

The CDR3 spells CASSLSGGNYEQYF. Here the CDR3 DNA reads TGCGCCAGCAGCTTGAGTGGGGGCAACTACGAGCAGTACTTC. This chain uses TRBV5-1 with TRBJ2-7; D perhaps matches TRBD1 (6 bases). CDR1 SGHRS and CDR2 YFSETQ come from the germline V gene. The CDR3 totals 14 residues. The germline V and J ends were trimmed by 1 base and 3 bases, with 11 bases remaining between them.

The V and J genes are TRBV19 and TRBJ2-2, with D perhaps given as TRBD1 or TRBD2 (6 bases each). This CDR3 has 15 amino acids. With 4 bases removed from V and 7 bases from J, the gap between germline ends came to 16 bases. Germline V lookup: CDR1 LNHDA, CDR2 SQIVND (reference sequence). The CDR3 spells CASSTGGGFGGELFF. CDR3 sequence (DNA): TGTGCCAGTAGTACCGGGGGCGGGTTCGGCGGGGAGCTGTTTTTT. The variable domain in full, completed from reference TRBV19 and TRBJ2-2, reads DGGITQSPKYLFRKEGQNVTLSCEQNLNHDAMYWYRQDPGQGLRLIYYSQIVNDFQKGDIAEGYSVSREKKESFPLTVTSAQKNPTAFYLCASSTGGGFGGELFFGEGSRLTVL.

The chain is built from TRBV6-1 and TRBJ2-1; the D is unclear. Trimming took 3 bases from V and 6 from J, leaving 9 bases between them. Germline CDR1 MNHNS, CDR2 SASEGT. The CDR3 consists of 13 residues. Written as DNA, the CDR3 is TGTGCCAGCAGTGACTTTGATGGCAATGAGCAGTTCTTC. It is translated as CASSDFDGNEQFF.

This clone has only a few counts. The V and J genes are TRBV7-2 and TRBJ1-1; the match to TRBD1 covers 9 bases. Unmatched junction bases numbered 8, after V lost 4 bases and J lost 5 bases. The germline V gene encodes CDR1 SGHTA and CDR2 FQGNSA. CDR3 length equals 15 residues. The CDR3 protein is CASSSPDRGGTEAFF. The CDR3 nucleotides are TGTGCCAGCAGCTCCCCGGACAGGGGCGGAACTGAAGCTTTCTTT.

The J gene is TRBJ1-5, the V gene TRBV6-1; D perhaps matches TRBD1 (6 bases). Per germline, CDR1 MNHNS and CDR2 SASEGT. V was shortened by 2 bases and J by 6 bases, with 14 bases between the two germline ends. CDR3 length equals 15 residues. CDR3 coding DNA: TGTGCCAGCAGTGAAATCCTGGGGGCAGGTCAGCCCCAGCATTTT. Translation gives CASSEILGAGQPQHF.

This chain uses TRBV7-6 with TRBJ2-7; the match to TRBD1 covers 12 bases. CDR1 is SGHVS and CDR2 is FNYEAQ in the germline V gene. V lost 5 bases and J lost 5; bases outside the gene matches: 7. This CDR3 has 15 residues. CDR3 DNA: TGTGCCAGCAGCCTCTCCGGGACAGGGGGCCACGAGCAGTACTTC. This translates into CASSLSGTGGHEQYF.

The rearrangement uses TRBV6-6 and TRBJ2-1; D might be TRBD2 (5 bases). The CDR3 has 14 amino acids. Between the trimmed V and J ends, which lost 5 bases and 9 bases, there was a span of 17 bases. From germline, CDR1 is MNHNY and CDR2 SVGAGI (reference sequence). The CDR3 DNA reads as TGTGCCAGCAGTACCCCCCGGGGATGGCGTGAGCAGTTCTTC. Its translation: CASSTPRGWREQFF.

The chain combines TRBV27 with TRBJ1-3; no reliable D call. The CDR3 is 15 residues long. The V gene's germline CDR1 is MNHEY and CDR2 SMNVEV (reference sequence). Trimming pared 6 bases from V and 2 bases from J, leaving 14 bases between. The CDR3 DNA reads as TGTGCCAGCAGCCCCGGTACGGGGACTGGAAACACCATATATTTT. Amino acid sequence: CASSPGTGTGNTIYF.